The rows below give T cell receptor beta chains drawn from one sample of a study of shared clonotypes between healthy human individuals. The repertoire was sequenced with immunoSEQ multiplex PCR; TCRdb's copy has only in-frame clones and lacks some. The sample includes fewer than 2.5 million clones, approximately 93% of them seen just once. The sequenced material came from naive CD4+ T cells from PBMCs. The receptors were sampled from a man in his late teens or twenties in good health. Some clones in this sample may be carry-over from other donors' samples. The CDR3 runs from the conserved cysteine through the conserved F or W. A D gene is named only where the DNA matches it firmly. Some rows have no size entry. The others give once, few or many, or a class for an expanded clone.

V gene	clone size	D gene	J gene	CDR3 DNA	CDR3 protein
TRBV25-1	NA	NA	TRBJ1-1	TGTGCCAGCAGTGAATCGGACGGGCGGGACACTGAAGCTTTCTTT	CASSESDGRDTEAFF
TRBV7-2	NA	TRBD1	TRBJ2-5	TGTGCCAGCAGCTTCCGGGACAGGGAGACCCAGTACTTC	CASSFRDRETQYF
TRBV6-5	once	TRBD1	TRBJ2-2	TGTGCCAGCAGTTATGCGGACAGGGGGCATACCGGGGAGCTGTTTTTT	CASSYADRGHTGELFF
TRBV4-2	NA	NA	TRBJ1-2	TGTGCCAGCAGCCAACGGCGGGAAAACTATGGCTACACCTTC	CASSQRRENYGYTF
TRBV30	NA	NA	TRBJ1-4	TGTGCCTGGAGTGTTTCCGCGGGGGCGAGTGAAAAACTGTTTTTT	CAWSVSAGASEKLFF
TRBV6-5	NA	NA	TRBJ1-2	TGTGCCAGCAGTTACTCGAGCGCAGGGATCTATGGCTACACCTTC	CASSYSSAGIYGYTF
TRBV7-9	NA	TRBD1	TRBJ1-3	TGTGCCAGCAGCCGGGGACAGGTTCCTGGAAACACCATATATTTT	CASSRGQVPGNTIYF
TRBV25-1	once	NA	TRBJ1-1	TGTGGGGGGGGTCGGACTGAAGCTTTCTTT	CGGGRTEAFF
TRBV19	NA	NA	TRBJ1-5	TGTGCCAGTACGCGAAACGATGGGTATCAGCCCCAGCATTTT	CASTRNDGYQPQHF
TRBV7-3	NA	NA	TRBJ2-3	TGTGCCAGCAGCTTCAATGCCTGGGTCGATACGCAGTATTTT	CASSFNAWVDTQYF
TRBV30	NA	TRBD2	TRBJ2-1	TGTGCCTGGAGCTGGACTAGCCCCTACAATGAGCAGTTCTTC	CAWSWTSPYNEQFF
TRBV10-3	NA	NA	TRBJ2-7	TGTGCCATCAGCCGACAGGAGAACTACGAGCAGTACTTC	CAISRQENYEQYF
TRBV5-1	NA	NA	TRBJ2-7	TGCGCCTCGACCTTAGGACCTACCTCCTACGAGCAGTACTTC	CASTLGPTSYEQYF
TRBV9	NA	TRBD2	TRBJ2-7	TGTGCCAGCAGCGTAGGTGGGCTAGCGGACCCCTACGAGCAGTACTTC	CASSVGGLADPYEQYF
TRBV6-1	NA	NA	TRBJ1-2	TGTGCCAGCAGGAAGGGGGGAGGCTATGGCTACACCTTC	CASRKGGGYGYTF